A single sample gave rise to the 9 T cell receptor beta chains below, sequenced in a study of PD-L1 blockade in urothelial cancer. Indicated time point: pretreatment peripheral blood. The data were produced by immunoSEQ multiplex PCR, yet TCRdb's version contains in-frame clones alone and is incomplete. The data show some 87,000 clones, over 75% seen once. Sequenced material: PBMCs, taken around atezolizumab (anti-PD-L1) treatment. These receptors were obtained from a man in his sixties with urothelial cancer.

This clone has just a few counts. The genes are TRBV7-9 and TRBJ2-5; weak D call: TRBD2 (6 bases). The CDR3 is 17 amino acids. CDR1 and CDR2 (germline): SEHNR, FQNEAQ (reference sequence). Trimming cost V 0 bases and J 6 bases, with 20 bases left between them. The CDR3 region has the DNA TGTGCCAGCAGCTTAGCGGGGGGACCCGTGGGGATGAAGACCCAGTACTTC. Residues: CASSLAGGPVGMKTQYF.

V is TRBV5-1 and J is TRBJ1-1; D not certain. Germline CDR1 is SGHRS and CDR2 is YFSETQ. The CDR3 is 13 amino acids. Trimming pared 2 bases from V and 4 bases from J, leaving 9 bases between. CDR3 nucleotide sequence: TGCGCCAGCAGCTTCGCTGAGGTCACTGAAGCTTTCTTT. Translating gives CASSFAEVTEAFF. Looking up the rest from reference TRBV5-1 and TRBJ1-1 gives the full variable domain: KAGVTQTPRYLIKTRGQQVTLSCSPISGHRSVSWYQQTPGQGLQFLFEYFSETQRNKGNFPGRFSGRQFSNSRSEMNVSTLELGDSALYLCASSFAEVTEAFFGQGTRLTVV.

The chain combines TRBV5-6 with TRBJ1-1; 7 bases line up with TRBD1. The length of the CDR3 is 16 residues. With 0 bases clipped from V and 5 bases from J, the junction kept 10 bases outside the gene matches. The V gene's germline CDR1 is SGHDT and CDR2 YYEEEE. For the CDR3, the DNA is TGTGCCAGCAGCTTGGGTAGGGGGCAGGGCAGAACTGAAGCTTTCTTT. It specifies CASSLGRGQGRTEAFF. Using reference TRBV5-6 and TRBJ1-1 for the parts outside the CDR3, the full variable domain is DAGVTQSPTHLIKTRGQQVTLRCSPKSGHDTVSWYQQALGQGPQFIFQYYEEEERQRGNFPDRFSGHQFPNYSSELNVNALLLGDSALYLCASSLGRGQGRTEAFFGQGTRLTVV.

This clone was counted once. This chain joins TRBV7-3 and TRBJ2-5; 8 nucleotides line up with TRBD2. Germline CDR1 is SGHTA and CDR2 is FQGTGA. J gave up 7 bases and V 5 bases, and 15 bases lay outside the gene matches. The CDR3 loop spans 16 amino acids. CDR3 residues: CASSQGSGGLSGTQYF. The CDR3 DNA sequence: TGTGCCAGCAGCCAAGGCAGCGGGGGACTCAGCGGGACCCAGTACTTC.

V gene TRBV27 combines with J gene TRBJ2-7; TRBD1 is a possible D gene (5 bases). Germline-derived CDR1 and CDR2 are MNHEY and SMNVEV (reference sequence). The CDR3 sequence is 16 residues long. With 3 bases removed from V and 2 bases from J, the gap between germline ends came to 17 bases. CDR3 region: CASSFGPGQVPYEQYF. CDR3 DNA: TGTGCCAGCAGTTTTGGGCCAGGGCAGGTACCCTACGAGCAGTACTTC.

The chain is built from TRBV5-6 and TRBJ2-1; TRBD2 agrees at 7 bases. V shed 3 bases, J shed 6 bases, and the junction held 6 bases outside the gene matches. This CDR3 has 14 residues. CDR1 SGHDT and CDR2 YYEEEE come from the germline V gene. CDR3: CASSSRLAGNEQFF. As DNA, the CDR3 is TGTGCCAGCAGCTCCCGACTAGCCGGCAATGAGCAGTTCTTC.

The chain uses TRBV27 and TRBJ2-1; D is perhaps TRBD1 (6 bases). V was clipped by 5 bases and J by 0 bases, with 14 bases between them. From germline, CDR1 is MNHEY and CDR2 SMNVEV (reference sequence). The CDR3 totals 16 residues. CDR3 residues: CASSPRQANSYNEQFF. The CDR3 DNA reads TGTGCCAGCAGTCCCAGACAGGCCAACTCCTACAATGAGCAGTTCTTC.

The rearrangement links TRBV14 to TRBJ2-3; D might be TRBD1 (6 bases). The CDR3 has 14 residues. The V gene lost 4 bases and the J gene lost 2 bases, with 10 bases spanning the gap. Germline lookup yields CDR1 SGHDN and CDR2 FVKESK. The CDR3 DNA reads as TGTGCCAGCAGCCCTCGGACAGTCACAGATACGCAGTATTTT. Translation gives CASSPRTVTDTQYF.

The chain is built from TRBV28 and TRBJ2-7, with 9 bases lining up with TRBD2. The V gene end was trimmed by 4 bases and the J gene end by 6 bases; junction bases not matched to a gene: 13. This CDR3 spans 16 amino acids. The germline V gene has CDR1 MDHEN and CDR2 SYDVKM. Written as DNA, the CDR3 is TGTGCCAGCAGTTCAGGGGGGGTGCTAGCGGGAAGCGAGCAGTACTTC. Its translation is CASSSGGVLAGSEQYF.